The rows below give T cell receptor beta chains drawn from one sample of a study of neurological immune-mediated disorders. TCRdb re-called the 5' RACE reads through MiXCR, storing one row per CDR3 protein. Seen here are some 60,000 distinct CDR3 sequences, about 10% observed once, and the top ten hold approximately 6.6%. Sequencing was performed on PBMCs. Source of these receptors: a male donor with HTLV-1-associated myelopathy (HAM/TSP). The CDR3 runs from the conserved cysteine through the conserved F or W. Each record gives: V gene, clone size, D gene, J gene, CDR3 protein, CDR3 DNA. D genes are given only for firm matches. Clone sizes are given selectively: once, few, many, or a class where the clone is expanded.

TRBV6-1	many	.	TRBJ1-5	CASSGWEGDQPQHF	TGTGCCAGCAGTGGATGGGAAGGGGATCAGCCCCAGCATTTT
TRBV6-2/TRBV6-3	many	.	TRBJ1-5	CASSYSINQPQHF	TGTGCCAGCAGTTACTCGATCAATCAGCCCCAGCATTTT
TRBV6-2/TRBV6-3	many	.	TRBJ1-2	CASRRSPQQGNYGYTF	TGTGCCAGCAGACGCAGCCCCCAACAGGGAAACTATGGCTACACCTTC
TRBV7-2	.	.	TRBJ1-5	CASSPRLGNQPQHF	TGTGCCAGCAGCCCCCGTTTAGGAAATCAGCCCCAGCATTTT
TRBV6-5	many	.	TRBJ2-3	CASSPGPGHTDTQYF	TGTGCCAGCAGCCCCGGGCCCGGGCACACAGATACGCAGTATTTT
TRBV10-3	many	TRBD1	TRBJ1-2	CAISKPNIRDSYGYTF	TGTGCCATCAGTAAGCCCAATATCCGGGACAGTTATGGCTACACCTTC
TRBV12-3/TRBV12-4	many	.	TRBJ1-2	CASTRRRQPNYGYTF	TGTGCCAGCACCCGGAGGCGCCAACCTAACTATGGCTACACCTTC
TRBV3-1	many	.	TRBJ2-7	CASSSAPQGTYEQYF	TGTGCCAGCAGCTCGGCCCCCCAGGGGACCTACGAGCAGTACTTC
TRBV7-2	few	TRBD2	TRBJ2-3	CVSSYLAGGPDTQYF	TGTGTCAGCAGCTACCTAGCGGGGGGCCCAGATACGCAGTATTTT
TRBV24-1	.	.	TRBJ1-5	CATSETGLCGNQPQHF	TGTGCCACCAGTGAGACGGGACTCTGCGGCAATCAACCCCAGCATTTT
TRBV11-2	many	.	TRBJ2-7	CASSLEGNPYEQYF	TGTGCCAGCAGCTTAGAGGGAAACCCCTACGAGCAGTACTTC
TRBV7-9	many	.	TRBJ2-7	CASSNKYEQYF	TGTGCCAGCAGCAATAAGTACGAGCAGTACTTC
TRBV5-1	many	.	TRBJ2-7	CASSLEGLTYEQYF	TGCGCCAGCAGCTTGGAGGGGTTGACTTACGAGCAGTACTTC
TRBV28	many	TRBD1	TRBJ1-1	CASSMTGANTEAFF	TGTGCCAGCAGTATGACAGGGGCGAACACTGAAGCTTTCTTT
TRBV14	many	.	TRBJ2-7	CASSILYEQYF	TGTGCCAGCAGCATCCTTTACGAGCAGTACTTC
TRBV2	many	.	TRBJ2-1	CASTLMNEQFF	TGTGCCAGCACCCTGATGAATGAGCAGTTCTTC
TRBV20-1	many	TRBD1	TRBJ2-1	CSGTGGLYNEQFF	TGCAGCGGAACAGGGGGCCTCTACAATGAGCAGTTCTTC
TRBV18	.	TRBD1	TRBJ1-5	CASSPPYGTGDQPQHF	TGTGCCAGCTCACCACCGTACGGGACAGGGGATCAGCCCCAGCATTTT
TRBV11-3	.	.	TRBJ2-7	CASSLDQGSEQYF	TGTGCCAGCAGCTTAGATCAGGGTTCCGAGCAGTACTTC
TRBV10-3	few	.	TRBJ2-5	CAISYDSATQYF	TGTGCCATCAGCTACGATTCGGCGACCCAGTACTTC
TRBV7-6	few	.	TRBJ1-4	CASSLVGSPTNEKLFF	TGTGCCAGCAGCTTAGTAGGCAGCCCAACTAATGAAAAACTGTTTTTT
TRBV20-1	many	.	TRBJ1-1	CSAPRGSLVNTEAFF	TGCAGTGCCCCCCGGGGCAGTTTGGTGAACACTGAAGCTTTCTTT
TRBV7-2	.	TRBD1	TRBJ1-6	CASSTGQGARSPLHF	TGTGCCAGCAGCACGGGACAGGGGGCCCGTTCACCCCTCCACTTT
TRBV4-3	many	TRBD1	TRBJ2-7	CASSQASTGTGAHEQYF	TGCGCCAGCAGCCAAGCCTCAACCGGGACAGGGGCCCACGAGCAGTACTTC
TRBV9	many	.	TRBJ2-1	CASSVEGGDAKHNEQFF	TGTGCCAGCAGCGTAGAGGGCGGGGACGCAAAGCACAATGAGCAGTTCTTC
TRBV11-2	many	TRBD1	TRBJ2-2	CASSLEGTGTRGELFF	TGTGCCAGCAGCTTAGAGGGGACAGGAACCAGGGGGGAGCTGTTTTTT